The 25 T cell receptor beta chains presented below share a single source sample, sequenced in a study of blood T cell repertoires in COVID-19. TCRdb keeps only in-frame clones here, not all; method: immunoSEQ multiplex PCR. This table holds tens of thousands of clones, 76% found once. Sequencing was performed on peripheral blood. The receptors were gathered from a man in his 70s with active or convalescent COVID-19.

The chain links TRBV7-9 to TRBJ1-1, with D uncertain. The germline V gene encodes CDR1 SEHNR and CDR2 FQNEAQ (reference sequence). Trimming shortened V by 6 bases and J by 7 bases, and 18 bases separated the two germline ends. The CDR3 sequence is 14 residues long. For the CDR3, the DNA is TGTGCCAGCAGATCCCTTCCAGTGGGCCTTGAAGCTTTCTTT. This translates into CASRSLPVGLEAFF.

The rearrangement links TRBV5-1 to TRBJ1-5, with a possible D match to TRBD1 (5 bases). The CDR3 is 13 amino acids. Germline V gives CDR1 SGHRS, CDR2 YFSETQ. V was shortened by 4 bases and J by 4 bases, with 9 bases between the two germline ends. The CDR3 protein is CASSLGPNQPQHF. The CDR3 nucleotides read TGCGCCAGCAGCCTGGGGCCGAATCAGCCCCAGCATTTT.

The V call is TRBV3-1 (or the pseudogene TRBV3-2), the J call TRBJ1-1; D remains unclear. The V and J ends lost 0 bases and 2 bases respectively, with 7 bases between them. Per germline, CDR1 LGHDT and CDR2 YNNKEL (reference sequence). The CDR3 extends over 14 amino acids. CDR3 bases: TGTGCCAGCAGCCAAGATCTGAGTAACACTGAAGCTTTCTTT. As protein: CASSQDLSNTEAFF.

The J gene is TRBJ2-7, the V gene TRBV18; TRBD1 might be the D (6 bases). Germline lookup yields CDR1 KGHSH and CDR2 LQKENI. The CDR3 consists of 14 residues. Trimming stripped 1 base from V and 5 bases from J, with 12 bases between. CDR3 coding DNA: TGTGCCAGCTCACCACAAGGACAGCTCCACGAGCAGTACTTC. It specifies CASSPQGQLHEQYF. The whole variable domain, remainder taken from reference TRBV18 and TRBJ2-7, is NAGVMQNPRHLVRRRGQEARLRCSPMKGHSHVYWYRQLPEEGLKFMVYLQKENIIDESGMPKERFSAEFPKEGPSILRIQQVVRGDSAAYFCASSPQGQLHEQYFGPGTRLTVT.

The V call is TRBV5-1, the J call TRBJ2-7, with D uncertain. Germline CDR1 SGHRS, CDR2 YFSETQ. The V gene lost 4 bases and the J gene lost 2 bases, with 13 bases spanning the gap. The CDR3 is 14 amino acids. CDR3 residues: CASSPANPPYEQYF. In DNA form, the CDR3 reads TGCGCCAGCAGCCCCGCGAACCCACCCTACGAGCAGTACTTC.

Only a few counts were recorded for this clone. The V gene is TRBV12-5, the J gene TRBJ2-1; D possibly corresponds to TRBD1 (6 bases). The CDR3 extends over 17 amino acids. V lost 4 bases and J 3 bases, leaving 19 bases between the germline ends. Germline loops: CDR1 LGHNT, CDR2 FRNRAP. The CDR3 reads CASGSQTFGQIYNEQFF. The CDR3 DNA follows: TGTGCTAGTGGTTCACAAACCTTTGGACAGATCTACAATGAGCAGTTCTTC.

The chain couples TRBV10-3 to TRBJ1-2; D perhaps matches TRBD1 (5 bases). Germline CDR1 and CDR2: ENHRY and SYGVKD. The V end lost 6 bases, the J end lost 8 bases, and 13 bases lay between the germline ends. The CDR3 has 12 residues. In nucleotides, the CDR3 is TGTGCCATCAGGGGGCCGGCCGAAGGCTACACCTTC. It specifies CAIRGPAEGYTF.

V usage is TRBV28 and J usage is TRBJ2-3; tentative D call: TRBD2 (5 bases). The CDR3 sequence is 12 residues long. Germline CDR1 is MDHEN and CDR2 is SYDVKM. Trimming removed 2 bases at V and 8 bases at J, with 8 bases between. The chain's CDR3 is CASSLVGSTQYF. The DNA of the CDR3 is TGTGCCAGCAGTTTAGTGGGGAGTACGCAGTATTTT.

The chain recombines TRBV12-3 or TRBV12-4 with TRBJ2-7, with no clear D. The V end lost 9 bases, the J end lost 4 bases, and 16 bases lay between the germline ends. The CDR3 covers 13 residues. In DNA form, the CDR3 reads TGTGCCAGTAAAGCAAGGTACAGTTACGAGCAGTACTTC. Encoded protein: CASKARYSYEQYF.

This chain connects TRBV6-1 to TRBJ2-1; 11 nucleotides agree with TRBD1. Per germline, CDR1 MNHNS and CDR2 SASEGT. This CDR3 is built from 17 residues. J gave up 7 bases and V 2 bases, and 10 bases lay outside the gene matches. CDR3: CASSELWPGQGGNEQFF. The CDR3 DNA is TGTGCCAGCAGTGAACTTTGGCCGGGACAGGGGGGAAATGAGCAGTTCTTC.

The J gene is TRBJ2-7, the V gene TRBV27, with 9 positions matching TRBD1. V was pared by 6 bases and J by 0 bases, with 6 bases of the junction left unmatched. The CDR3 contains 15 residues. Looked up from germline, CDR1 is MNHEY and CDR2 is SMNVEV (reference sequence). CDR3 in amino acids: CASSQGQGRSYEQYF. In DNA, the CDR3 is TGTGCCAGCAGCCAGGGACAGGGACGCTCCTACGAGCAGTACTTC.

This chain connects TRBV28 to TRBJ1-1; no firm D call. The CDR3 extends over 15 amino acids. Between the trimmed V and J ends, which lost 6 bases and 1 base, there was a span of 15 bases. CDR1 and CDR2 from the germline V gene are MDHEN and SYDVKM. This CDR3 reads CASSFPWGANTEAFF. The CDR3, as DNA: TGTGCCAGCAGCTTCCCCTGGGGAGCGAACACTGAAGCTTTCTTT.

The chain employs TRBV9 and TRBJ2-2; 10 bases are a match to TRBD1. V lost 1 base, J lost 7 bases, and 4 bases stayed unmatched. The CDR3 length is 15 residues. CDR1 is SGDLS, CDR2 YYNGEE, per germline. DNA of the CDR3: TGTGCCAGCAGCGTAAAGACAGGGGGCAACGGGGAGCTGTTTTTT. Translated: CASSVKTGGNGELFF.

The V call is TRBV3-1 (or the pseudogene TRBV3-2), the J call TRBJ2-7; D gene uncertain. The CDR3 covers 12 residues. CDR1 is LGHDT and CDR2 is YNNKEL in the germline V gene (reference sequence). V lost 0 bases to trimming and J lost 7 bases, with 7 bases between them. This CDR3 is CASSQDAREQYF. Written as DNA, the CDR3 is TGTGCCAGCAGCCAAGACGCTCGGGAGCAGTACTTC.

The CDR3 nucleotides are TGTGCCAGCAGTGAAGGCCGGCGGGGAGAGACCCAGTACTTC. Translated, it gives CASSEGRRGETQYF. The chain is built from TRBV2 and TRBJ2-5; the D gene is possibly TRBD2 (6 bases). In germline, CDR1 is SNHLY, CDR2 FYNNEI. Deletions cut 1 base from V and 4 bases from J, with 10 bases between. The CDR3 has 14 residues.

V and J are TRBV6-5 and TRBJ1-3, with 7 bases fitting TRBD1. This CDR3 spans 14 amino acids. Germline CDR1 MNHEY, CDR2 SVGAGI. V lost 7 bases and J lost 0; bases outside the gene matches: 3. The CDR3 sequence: CASNRGSSGNTIYF. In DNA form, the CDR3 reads TGTGCCAGCAACAGGGGAAGCTCTGGAAACACCATATATTTT.

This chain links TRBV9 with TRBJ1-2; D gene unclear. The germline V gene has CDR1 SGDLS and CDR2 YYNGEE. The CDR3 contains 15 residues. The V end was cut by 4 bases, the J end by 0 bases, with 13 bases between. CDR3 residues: CASSLQGETNYGYTF. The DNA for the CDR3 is TGTGCCAGCAGCCTCCAAGGAGAGACTAACTATGGCTACACCTTC.

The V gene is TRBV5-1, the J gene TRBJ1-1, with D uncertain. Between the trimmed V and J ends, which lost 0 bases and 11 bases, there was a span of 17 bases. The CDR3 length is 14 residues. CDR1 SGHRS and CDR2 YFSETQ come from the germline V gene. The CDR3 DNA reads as TGCGCCAGCAGCTTGGGCCAGAGTACGGGAAGGGCTTTCTTT. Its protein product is CASSLGQSTGRAFF.

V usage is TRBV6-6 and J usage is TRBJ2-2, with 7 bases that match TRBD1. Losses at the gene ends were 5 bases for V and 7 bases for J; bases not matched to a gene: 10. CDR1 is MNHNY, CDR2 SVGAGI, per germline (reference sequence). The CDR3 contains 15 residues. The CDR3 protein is CASSQNRGSVGELFF. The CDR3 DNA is TGTGCCAGCAGTCAGAACAGGGGTTCGGTCGGGGAGCTGTTTTTT.

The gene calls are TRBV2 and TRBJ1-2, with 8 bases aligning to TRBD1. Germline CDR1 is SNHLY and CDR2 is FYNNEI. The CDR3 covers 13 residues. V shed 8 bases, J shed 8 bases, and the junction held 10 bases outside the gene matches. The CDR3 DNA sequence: TGTGCCAGCGGGGTTCAGGGGGCAGGCGGCTACACCTTC. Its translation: CASGVQGAGGYTF.

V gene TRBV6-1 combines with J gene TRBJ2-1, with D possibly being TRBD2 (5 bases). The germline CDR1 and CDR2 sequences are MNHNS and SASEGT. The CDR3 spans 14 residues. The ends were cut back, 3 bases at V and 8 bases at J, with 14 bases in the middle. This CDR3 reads CASSDFRGVDEQFF. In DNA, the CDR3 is TGTGCCAGCAGTGATTTTCGGGGAGTCGATGAGCAGTTCTTC.

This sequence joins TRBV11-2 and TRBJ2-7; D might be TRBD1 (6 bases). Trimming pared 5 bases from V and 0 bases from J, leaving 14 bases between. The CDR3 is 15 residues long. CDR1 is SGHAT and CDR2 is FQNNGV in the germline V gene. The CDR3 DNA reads TGTGCCAGCAGCCCCCGCCGGGACATCTCCTACGAGCAGTACTTC. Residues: CASSPRRDISYEQYF.

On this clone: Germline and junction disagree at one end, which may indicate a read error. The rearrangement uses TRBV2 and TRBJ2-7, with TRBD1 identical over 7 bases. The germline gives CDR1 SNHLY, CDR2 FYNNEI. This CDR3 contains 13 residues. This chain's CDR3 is CASSTNLGQVAPF. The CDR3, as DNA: TGTGCCAGCAGTACTAACCTCGGACAGGTAGCCCCGTTC.

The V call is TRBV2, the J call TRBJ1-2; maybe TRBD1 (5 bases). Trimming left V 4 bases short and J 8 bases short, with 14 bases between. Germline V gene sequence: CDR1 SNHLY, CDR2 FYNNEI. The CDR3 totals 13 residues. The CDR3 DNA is TGTGCCAGCAGTGTTAGGGGTCGCCAGGGCTACACCTTC. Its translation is CASSVRGRQGYTF.

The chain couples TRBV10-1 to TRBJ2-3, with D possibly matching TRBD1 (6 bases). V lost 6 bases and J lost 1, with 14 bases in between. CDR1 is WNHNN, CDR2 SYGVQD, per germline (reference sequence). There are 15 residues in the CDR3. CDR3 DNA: TGCGCCAGCAGCGAAAAAGGGGGTGGCACAGATACGCAGTATTTT. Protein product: CASSEKGGGTDTQYF.